These 23 T cell receptor beta chains were sequenced from one sample in a study of blood T cell repertoires in COVID-19. Method: immunoSEQ multiplex PCR; TCRdb's copy keeps in-frame clones and lacks some. The sample lists about 200,000 clones; around 85% were seen once. Sample: peripheral blood. All receptors come from a woman aged 65 to 85 with COVID-19, enrolled during active disease.

V usage is TRBV20-1 and J usage is TRBJ2-7; D unclear. V lost 1 base and J 7 bases, leaving 8 bases between the germline ends. Germline CDR1 is DFQATT and CDR2 is SNEGSKA (reference sequence). This CDR3 spans 11 amino acids. The CDR3 spells CSARVAEEQYF. In DNA, the CDR3 is TGCAGTGCTAGAGTAGCAGAAGAGCAGTACTTC.

The rearrangement joins TRBV4-1 to TRBJ2-2, with 8 bases that match TRBD2. The CDR3 length is 17 residues. CDR1 is MGHRA, CDR2 YSYEKL, per germline. J was trimmed by 1 base and V by 7 bases; bases with no gene match: 11. Here the CDR3 DNA reads TGCGCCAGCACCCCCACGGGGAGCGGGAGGAACACCGGGGAGCTGTTTTTT. Amino acids: CASTPTGSGRNTGELFF.

The V and J genes are TRBV10-3 and TRBJ2-5; 7 bases align to TRBD2. This CDR3 has 16 residues. The trim removed 2 bases at V and 2 bases at J, leaving 8 bases unmatched. Germline V gives CDR1 ENHRY, CDR2 SYGVKD. The CDR3 nucleotides are TGTGCCATCAGTGAGAGCTACCTAGCGGCTCAAGAGACCCAGTACTTC. Translating gives CAISESYLAAQETQYF.

The rearrangement uses TRBV5-8 and TRBJ1-6; 10 bases are a match to TRBD1. This CDR3 is built from 17 residues. The germline CDR1 and CDR2 sequences are SGHTS and YDEGEE. Losses at the gene ends were 5 bases for V and 10 bases for J; bases not matched to a gene: 15. The CDR3 sequence: CASRIERGTGVGSPLHF. CDR3 nucleotides: TGTGCCAGCAGGATCGAACGGGGGACAGGGGTAGGATCACCCCTCCACTTT.

This clone appeared a few times. This rearrangement joins TRBV7-3 to TRBJ1-4, with 7 bases identical to TRBD1. Germline CDR1 is SGHTA and CDR2 is FQGTGA. The J segment lost 7 bases and the V segment lost 0 bases, leaving 5 bases of the junction unmatched. The CDR3 runs 15 residues. CDR3 sequence: CASSLTGGAGEKLFF. The CDR3, as DNA: TGTGCCAGCAGCTTAACAGGGGGCGCCGGTGAAAAACTGTTTTTT.

V gene TRBV3-1 (or the pseudogene TRBV3-2) combines with J gene TRBJ2-4, with 9 bases fitting TRBD2. Germline V gene data show CDR1 as LGHDT and CDR2 as YNNKEL (reference sequence). The trim removed 3 bases at V and 1 base at J, leaving 4 bases unmatched. The CDR3 has 16 amino acids. The CDR3 coding sequence is TGTGCCAGCAGCCATTTAGCGGGAGAGGCCAAAAACATTCAGTACTTC. It translates to CASSHLAGEAKNIQYF.

The chain combines TRBV19 with TRBJ1-2; D is perhaps TRBD1 (5 bases). With 5 bases removed from V and 3 bases from J, the gap between germline ends came to 10 bases. The CDR3 is 13 amino acids. Germline V gene data show CDR1 as LNHDA and CDR2 as SQIVND (reference sequence). In nucleotides, the CDR3 is TGTGCCAGTAGTCCCCAGGGTGACTATGGCTACACCTTC. It yields the protein CASSPQGDYGYTF.

The V gene is TRBV7-6, the J gene TRBJ2-7, with 13 bases that match TRBD2. The V gene's germline CDR1 is SGHVS and CDR2 FNYEAQ. J was trimmed by 0 bases and V by 3 bases; bases with no gene match: 5. The CDR3 loop spans 17 amino acids. The CDR3 is CASSLTSGGHSSYEQYF. In DNA form, the CDR3 reads TGTGCCAGCAGCTTGACTAGCGGGGGGCATAGCTCCTACGAGCAGTACTTC. Full variable domain (outside the CDR3, taken from reference TRBV7-6 and TRBJ2-7): GAGVSQSPRYKVTKRGQDVALRCDPISGHVSLYWYRQALGQGPEFLTYFNYEAQQDKSGLPNDRFSAERPEGSISTLTIQRTEQRDSAMYRCASSLTSGGHSSYEQYFGPGTRLTVT.

In this sample, this clone turned up once. The CDR3 loop is CASRRTPDEGLYGYTF. As DNA, the CDR3 is TGCGCCAGCCGGCGAACTCCCGACGAGGGTTTATATGGCTACACCTTC. The chain couples TRBV5-1 to TRBJ1-2, with D uncertain. Trimming shortened V by 7 bases and J by 5 bases, and 24 bases separated the two germline ends. Germline V CDR1 and CDR2: SGHRS, YFSETQ. The CDR3 is 16 amino acids.

The CDR3 DNA follows: TGTGCCAGCAGTCCTCAGAGGGATCAGCCCCAGCATTTT. Amino acid sequence: CASSPQRDQPQHF. The chain joins TRBV6-5 to TRBJ1-5, with D unresolved. The V and J ends lost 5 bases and 5 bases respectively, with 10 bases between them. The CDR3 extends over 13 amino acids. The germline V gene has CDR1 MNHEY and CDR2 SVGAGI.

This clone was seen just once. V and J are TRBV6-5 and TRBJ2-1; D is undetermined. V lost 4 bases to trimming and J lost 6 bases, with 10 bases between them. Germline CDR1 MNHEY, CDR2 SVGAGI. CDR3 size: 13 residues. In DNA, the CDR3 is TGTGCCAGCAGTTCCCACTTAGCCAATGAGCAGTTCTTC. This sequence encodes CASSSHLANEQFF.

The chain is built from TRBV19 and TRBJ1-2; TRBD1 agrees at 10 bases. Germline CDR1 is LNHDA and CDR2 is SQIVND (reference sequence). CDR3 length: 17 amino acids. Trimming removed 4 bases from V and 2 bases from J; junction bases left unmatched: 10. CDR3 amino acids: CASSRSGTGDSNYGYTF. CDR3 nucleotides: TGTGCCAGTAGTAGATCCGGGACAGGGGATTCCAACTATGGCTACACCTTC.

The table lists this clone with a count of one. The rearrangement uses TRBV19 and TRBJ1-6; 9 bases agree with TRBD1. This CDR3 spans 14 amino acids. J lost 6 bases, V lost 5 bases, and 2 bases had no gene match. The germline gives CDR1 LNHDA, CDR2 SQIVND (reference sequence). The CDR3 DNA is TGTGCCAGTAGTCAGGGACAGGGTAATTCACCCCTCCACTTT. It yields the protein CASSQGQGNSPLHF.

This chain links TRBV18 with TRBJ1-5, with D uncertain. Per germline, CDR1 KGHSH and CDR2 LQKENI. The CDR3 is 14 amino acids. Trimming pared 5 bases from V and 2 bases from J, leaving 10 bases between. The CDR3 DNA reads TGTGCCAGCTCAGCCGGGAGGGGCAATCAGCCCCAGCATTTT. Its protein is CASSAGRGNQPQHF. Drawing the rest from reference TRBV18 and TRBJ1-5, the complete variable domain is NAGVMQNPRHLVRRRGQEARLRCSPMKGHSHVYWYRQLPEEGLKFMVYLQKENIIDESGMPKERFSAEFPKEGPSILRIQQVVRGDSAAYFCASSAGRGNQPQHFGDGTRLSIL.

The V gene is TRBV9, the J gene TRBJ1-1; no reliable D call. Germline assignment: CDR1 SGDLS and CDR2 YYNGEE. Trimming shortened V by 4 bases and J by 1 base, and 14 bases separated the two germline ends. This CDR3 has 15 amino acids. CDR3 sequence reads: CASSLETTRNTEAFF. The CDR3 DNA sequence: TGTGCCAGCAGCCTCGAAACCACAAGGAACACTGAAGCTTTCTTT.

The genes are TRBV18 and TRBJ1-1; the D gene is possibly TRBD1 (5 bases). Trimming took 6 bases from V and 3 from J, leaving 8 bases between them. Germline values: CDR1 KGHSH, CDR2 LQKENI. The CDR3 is made up of 12 amino acids. The CDR3 sequence is CASSSGDTEAFF. DNA of the CDR3: TGTGCCAGCTCCTCGGGGGACACTGAAGCTTTCTTT. Filled out from reference TRBV18 and TRBJ1-1, the complete variable domain reads NAGVMQNPRHLVRRRGQEARLRCSPMKGHSHVYWYRQLPEEGLKFMVYLQKENIIDESGMPKERFSAEFPKEGPSILRIQQVVRGDSAAYFCASSSGDTEAFFGQGTRLTVV.

This rearrangement joins TRBV6-5 to TRBJ2-1, with 7 bases matching TRBD2. V lost 5 bases and J lost 9; bases outside the gene matches: 7. Per the germline V gene, CDR1 is MNHEY and CDR2 is SVGAGI. The length of the CDR3 is 13 residues. CDR3 in amino acids: CASSTRTRGEQFF. The CDR3 coding sequence is TGTGCCAGCAGTACCCGGACTAGGGGTGAGCAGTTCTTC.

CDR3 sequence reads: CASSWTGTGNTIYF. The DNA for the CDR3 is TGCGCCAGCAGCTGGACAGGGACCGGAAACACCATATATTTT. The chain employs TRBV5-1 and TRBJ1-3; 8 bases fit TRBD1. Germline V gene data show CDR1 as SGHRS and CDR2 as YFSETQ. After removal of 3 bases from V and 4 bases from J, the junction contained 3 bases not matched to a gene. The CDR3 has 14 residues.

This clone has a single count. The V gene is TRBV6-2 or TRBV6-3, the J gene TRBJ2-7; TRBD2 matches 9 bases. Germline CDR1 is MNHEY and CDR2 is SVGEGT. This CDR3 comprises 16 residues. V dropped 1 base and J dropped 2; count of bases not matched to a gene: 6. The CDR3, as DNA: TGTGCCAGCAGTTACTACTCGACTAGCGGCACCTACGAGCAGTACTTC. It specifies CASSYYSTSGTYEQYF.

The chain combines TRBV4-1 with TRBJ1-2; TRBD1 might be the D (5 bases). Trimming left V 0 bases short and J 7 bases short, with 12 bases between. The germline CDR1 and CDR2 sequences are MGHRA and YSYEKL. The CDR3 has 14 residues. In DNA form, the CDR3 reads TGCGCCAGCAGCCAAGATAGGACACGGCGTGGCTACACCTTC. This codes for CASSQDRTRRGYTF.

The chain joins TRBV3-1 (or the pseudogene TRBV3-2) to TRBJ2-6; D ambiguous. The CDR3 covers 17 residues. V dropped 4 bases and J dropped 2 bases, with 15 bases sitting between them. In germline, CDR1 is LGHDT, CDR2 YNNKEL (reference sequence). The CDR3 nucleotides read TGTGCCAGCAGCCCCCTTAACGGGTTAACTGGGGCCAACGTCCTGACTTTC. Protein sequence: CASSPLNGLTGANVLTF.

This chain joins TRBV6-5 and TRBJ1-1; perhaps TRBD1 as D (6 bases). Germline CDR1 and CDR2: MNHEY and SVGAGI. This CDR3 has 15 amino acids. V was trimmed by 6 bases and J by 1 base, leaving 15 bases between them. CDR3 amino acids: CASRLLDSQNTEAFF. CDR3 bases: TGTGCCAGCAGGCTACTGGACAGCCAGAACACTGAAGCTTTCTTT.

The CDR3 here is CASSSRATGVTEAFF. CDR3 sequence (DNA): TGTGCCAGCAGCTCAAGGGCGACAGGAGTTACTGAAGCTTTCTTT. V is TRBV9 and J is TRBJ1-1, with a tentative D call TRBD1 (6 bases). The V end lost 4 bases, the J end lost 5 bases, and 18 bases lay between the germline ends. The CDR3 is made up of 15 amino acids. From germline, CDR1 is SGDLS and CDR2 YYNGEE.